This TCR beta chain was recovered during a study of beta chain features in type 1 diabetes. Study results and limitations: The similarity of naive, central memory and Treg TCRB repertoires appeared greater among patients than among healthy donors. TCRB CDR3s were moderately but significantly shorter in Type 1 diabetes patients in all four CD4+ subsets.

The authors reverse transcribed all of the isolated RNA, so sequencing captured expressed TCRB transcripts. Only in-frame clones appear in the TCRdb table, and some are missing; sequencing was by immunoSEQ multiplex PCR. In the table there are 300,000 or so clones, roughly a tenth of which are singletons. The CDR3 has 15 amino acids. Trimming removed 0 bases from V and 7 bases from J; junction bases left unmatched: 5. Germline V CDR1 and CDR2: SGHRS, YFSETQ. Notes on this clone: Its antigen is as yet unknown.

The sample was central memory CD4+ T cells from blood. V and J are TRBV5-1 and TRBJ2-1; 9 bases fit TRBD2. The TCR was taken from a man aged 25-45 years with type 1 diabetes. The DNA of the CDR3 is TGCGCCAGCAGCTTGGGAGCGGGGGGACTTAATGAGCAGTTCTTC. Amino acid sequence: CASSLGAGGLNEQFF.